This TCR beta chain emerged from a study of OX40 agonist ivuxolimab in advanced cancers. Study context: Patients received the agonistic anti-OX40 (CD134) antibody ivuxolimab. Every patient in dose escalation had hepatocellular carcinoma, melanoma, renal cell or head and neck cancer.

Generated by immunoSEQ multiplex PCR, the TCRdb table keeps only in-frame clones and is missing some. The profile shows 12,000 or so clones, about 83% of them singletons. The sequence derives from an adult with an advanced solid tumor such as melanoma, head and neck, liver or kidney cancer. Sequencing was performed on CD4+ or CD8+ T cells sorted from blood, taken in a trial of the OX40 agonist ivuxolimab.

CDR3 nucleotide sequence: TGTGCCAGCAGCTCAGGGGTAGGGACTTATAATTCACCCCTCCACTTT. Protein product: CASSSGVGTYNSPLHF. V is TRBV5-4 and J is TRBJ1-6; D possibly corresponds to TRBD1 (6 bases). CDR3 length: 16 amino acids. Trimming left V 3 bases short and J 4 bases short, with 14 bases between. Germline loops: CDR1 SGHNT, CDR2 YYREEE (reference sequence).